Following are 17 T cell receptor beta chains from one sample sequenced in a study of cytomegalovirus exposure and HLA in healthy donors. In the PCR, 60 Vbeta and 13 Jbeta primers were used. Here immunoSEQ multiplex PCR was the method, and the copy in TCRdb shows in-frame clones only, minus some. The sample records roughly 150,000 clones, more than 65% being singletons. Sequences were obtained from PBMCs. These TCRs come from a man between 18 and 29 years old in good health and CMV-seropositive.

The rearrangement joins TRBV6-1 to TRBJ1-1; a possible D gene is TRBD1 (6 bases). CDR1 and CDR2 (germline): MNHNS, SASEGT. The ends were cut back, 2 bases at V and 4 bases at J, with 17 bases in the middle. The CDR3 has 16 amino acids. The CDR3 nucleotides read TGTGCCAGCAGTGAATCCGGGGCGCGAGGGGGCACTGAAGCTTTCTTT. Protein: CASSESGARGGTEAFF.

CDR3 sequence: CASSQVLTGTSNYGYTF. The CDR3 DNA is TGCGCCAGCAGCCAAGTACTCACAGGGACGTCTAACTATGGCTACACCTTC. The V gene is TRBV4-1, the J gene TRBJ1-2, with TRBD1 as a possible D gene (6 bases). Deletions cut 1 base from V and 0 bases from J, with 15 bases between. This CDR3 comprises 17 residues. Germline CDR1 and CDR2: MGHRA and YSYEKL.

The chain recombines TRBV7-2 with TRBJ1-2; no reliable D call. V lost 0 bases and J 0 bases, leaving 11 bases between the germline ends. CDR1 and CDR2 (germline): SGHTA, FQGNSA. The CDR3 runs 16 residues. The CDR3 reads CASSLAARSTNYGYTF. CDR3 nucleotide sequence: TGTGCCAGCAGCTTAGCGGCCAGGTCCACTAACTATGGCTACACCTTC. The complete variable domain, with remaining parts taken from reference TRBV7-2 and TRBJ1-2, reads GAGVSQSPSNKVTEKGKDVELRCDPISGHTALYWYRQSLGQGLEFLIYFQGNSAPDKSGLPSDRFSAERTGGSVSTLTIQRTQQEDSAVYLCASSLAARSTNYGYTFGSGTRLTVV.

The CDR3 nucleotides read TGTGCCAGCAGCCTGGGGCAGGGAGGCTCACCCCTCCACTTT. Its translation: CASSLGQGGSPLHF. V gene TRBV11-2 combines with J gene TRBJ1-6; D is possibly TRBD1 (5 bases). The CDR3 is 14 amino acids. The V gene lost 5 bases and the J gene lost 10 bases, with 15 bases spanning the gap. Germline CDR1 reads SGHAT; CDR2 reads FQNNGV. Looking up the rest from reference TRBV11-2 and TRBJ1-6 gives the full variable domain: EAGVAQSPRYKIIEKRQSVAFWCNPISGHATLYWYQQILGQGPKLLIQFQNNGVVDDSQLPKDRFSAERLKGVDSTLKIQPAKLEDSAVYLCASSLGQGGSPLHFGNGTRLTVT.

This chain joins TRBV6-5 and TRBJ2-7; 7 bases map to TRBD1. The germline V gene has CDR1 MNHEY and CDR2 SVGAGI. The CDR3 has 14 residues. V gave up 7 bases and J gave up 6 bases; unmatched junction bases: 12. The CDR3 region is CASTRTTGDPEQYV. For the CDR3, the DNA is TGTGCCAGCACCAGAACTACAGGGGATCCCGAGCAGTACGTC.

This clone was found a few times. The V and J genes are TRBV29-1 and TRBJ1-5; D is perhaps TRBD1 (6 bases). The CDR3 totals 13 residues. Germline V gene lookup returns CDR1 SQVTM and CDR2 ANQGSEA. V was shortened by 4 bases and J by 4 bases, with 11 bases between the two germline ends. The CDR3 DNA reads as TGCAGCGTTGGGGGGCGTAATAATCAGCCCCAGCATTTT. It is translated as CSVGGRNNQPQHF.

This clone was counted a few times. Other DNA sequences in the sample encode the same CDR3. The CDR3 here is CASSLGAGTEAFF. In DNA, the CDR3 is TGCGCCAGCAGCTTGGGAGCCGGCACTGAAGCTTTCTTT. This sequence joins TRBV5-1 and TRBJ1-1; D uncertain. From germline, CDR1 is SGHRS and CDR2 YFSETQ. V dropped 0 bases and J dropped 4 bases, with 7 bases sitting between them. The CDR3 totals 13 residues.

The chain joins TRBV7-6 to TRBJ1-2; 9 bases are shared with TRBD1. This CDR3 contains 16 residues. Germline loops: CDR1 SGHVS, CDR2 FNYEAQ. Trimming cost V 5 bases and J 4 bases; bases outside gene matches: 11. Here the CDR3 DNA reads TGTGCCAGCAGCCCACGGACAGGGGAGGCGAGCTATGGCTACACCTTC. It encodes CASSPRTGEASYGYTF.

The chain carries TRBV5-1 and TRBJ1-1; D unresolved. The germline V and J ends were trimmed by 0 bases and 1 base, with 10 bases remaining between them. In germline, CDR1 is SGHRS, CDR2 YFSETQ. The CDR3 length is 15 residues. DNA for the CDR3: TGCGCCAGCAGCTTGGAGAAATCCGGGAACACTGAAGCTTTCTTT. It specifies CASSLEKSGNTEAFF.

The CDR3 here is CASSVGGNQPQHF. As DNA, the CDR3 is TGTGCCAGCAGTGTAGGGGGCAATCAGCCCCAGCATTTT. This chain joins TRBV6-1 and TRBJ1-5; weak D call: TRBD1 (5 bases). Germline values: CDR1 MNHNS, CDR2 SASEGT. The CDR3 is 13 amino acids. V was trimmed by 4 bases and J by 2 bases, leaving 6 bases between them.

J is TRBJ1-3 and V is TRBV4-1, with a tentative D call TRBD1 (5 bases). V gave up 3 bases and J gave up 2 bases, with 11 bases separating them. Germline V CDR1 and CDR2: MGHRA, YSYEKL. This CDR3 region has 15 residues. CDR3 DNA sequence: TGCGCCAGCAGCCAGAAAGACAGTACTGGAAACACCATATATTTT. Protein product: CASSQKDSTGNTIYF.

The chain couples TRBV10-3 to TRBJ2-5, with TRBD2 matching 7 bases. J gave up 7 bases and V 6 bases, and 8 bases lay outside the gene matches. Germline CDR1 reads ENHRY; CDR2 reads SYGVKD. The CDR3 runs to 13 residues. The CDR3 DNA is TGTGCCATCAGAATCGAAGGCGGGGGGACCCAGTACTTC. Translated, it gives CAIRIEGGGTQYF.

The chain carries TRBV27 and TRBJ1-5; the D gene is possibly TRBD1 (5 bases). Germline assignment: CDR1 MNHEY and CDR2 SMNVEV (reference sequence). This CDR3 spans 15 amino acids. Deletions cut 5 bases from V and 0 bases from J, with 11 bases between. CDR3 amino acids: CASSPRQYSNQPQHF. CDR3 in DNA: TGTGCCAGCAGTCCTCGACAGTATAGCAATCAGCCCCAGCATTTT.

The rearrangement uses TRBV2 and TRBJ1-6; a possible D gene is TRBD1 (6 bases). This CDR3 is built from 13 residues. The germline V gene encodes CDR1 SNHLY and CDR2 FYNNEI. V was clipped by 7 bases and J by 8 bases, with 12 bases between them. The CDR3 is CASNYRVDSPLHF. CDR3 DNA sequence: TGTGCCAGCAACTACAGGGTGGATTCACCCCTCCACTTT.

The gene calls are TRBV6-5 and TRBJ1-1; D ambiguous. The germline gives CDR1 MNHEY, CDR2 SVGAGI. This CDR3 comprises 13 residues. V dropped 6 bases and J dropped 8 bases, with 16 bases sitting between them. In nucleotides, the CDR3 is TGTGCCAGCAGCAAACGTCGGGATCAGGAAGCTTTCTTT. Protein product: CASSKRRDQEAFF.

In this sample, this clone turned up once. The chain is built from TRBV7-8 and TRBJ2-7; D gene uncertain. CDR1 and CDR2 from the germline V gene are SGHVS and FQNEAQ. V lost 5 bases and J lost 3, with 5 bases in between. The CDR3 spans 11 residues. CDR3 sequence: CASSPDYEQYV. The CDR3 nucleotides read TGTGCCAGCAGCCCCGACTACGAGCAGTACGTC.

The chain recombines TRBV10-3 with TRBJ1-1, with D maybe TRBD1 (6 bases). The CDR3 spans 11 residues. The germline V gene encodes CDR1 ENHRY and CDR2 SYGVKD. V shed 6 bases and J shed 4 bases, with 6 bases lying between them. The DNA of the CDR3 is TGTGCCATCAGGGACAGCACTGAAGCTTTCTTT. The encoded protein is CAIRDSTEAFF.